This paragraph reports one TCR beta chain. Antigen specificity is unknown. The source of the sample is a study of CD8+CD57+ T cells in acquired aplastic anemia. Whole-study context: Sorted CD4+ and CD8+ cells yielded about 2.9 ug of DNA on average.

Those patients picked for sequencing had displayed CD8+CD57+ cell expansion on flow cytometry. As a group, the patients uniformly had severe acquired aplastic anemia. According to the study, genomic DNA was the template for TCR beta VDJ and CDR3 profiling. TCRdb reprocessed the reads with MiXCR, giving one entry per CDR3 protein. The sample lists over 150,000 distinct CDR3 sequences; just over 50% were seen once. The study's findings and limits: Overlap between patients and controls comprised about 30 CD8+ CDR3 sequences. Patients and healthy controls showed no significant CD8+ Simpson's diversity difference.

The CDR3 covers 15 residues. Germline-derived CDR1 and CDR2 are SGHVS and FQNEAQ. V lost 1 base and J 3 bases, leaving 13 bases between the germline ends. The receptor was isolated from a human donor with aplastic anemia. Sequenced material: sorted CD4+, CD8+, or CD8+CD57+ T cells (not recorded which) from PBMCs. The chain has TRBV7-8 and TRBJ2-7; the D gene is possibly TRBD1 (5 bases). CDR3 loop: CASSLGGSEFYEQYF. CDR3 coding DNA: TGTGCCAGCAGCTTAGGGGGCAGTGAATTCTACGAGCAGTACTTC.